This T cell receptor beta chain was sequenced for a study of radiotherapy plus CTLA-4 blockade in lung cancer. Focal radiation and CTLA-4 blockade (ipilimumab) were tested in chemo-refractory metastatic non-small-cell lung cancer patients. The CDR3 has 14 residues. The ends lost 6 bases at V and 3 bases at J; junction bases unmatched: 4. Per germline, CDR1 LNHDA and CDR2 SQIVND (reference sequence). The table came from immunoSEQ multiplex PCR; TCRdb's copy has only in-frame clones and leaves some out. In the table there are 120,000 or so clones, around 90% of which are singletons. Here the sequenced sample was peripheral blood, taken from a patient treated with radiotherapy plus ipilimumab. This TCR was sampled from a human donor with non-small cell lung cancer that progressed on radiotherapy plus ipilimumab. This rearrangement joins TRBV19 to TRBJ1-5; 8 nucleotides agree with TRBD1. Here the CDR3 reads CASSLGQDNQPQHF. The CDR3, as DNA: TGTGCCAGTAGCCTGGGACAGGACAATCAGCCCCAGCATTTT.